This passage covers 25 T cell receptor beta chains from one sample sequenced in a study of tissue T cells after allogeneic stem cell transplantation. Time point given: mouse harvest day 7 after allogeneic transplant. Each mouse received 10^7 T-cell-depleted marrow cells plus 10^6 splenic CD5+ T cells by tail vein. TCRdb keeps only in-frame clones here, not all; method: immunoSEQ multiplex PCR. This sample carries roughly 3,000 clones, approximately 52% of them seen once, and the ten largest clones take 25% to 35%. Source material: spleen. Every receptor here comes from a female BALB/c mouse given C57BL/6 T cells with graft-versus-host disease after an allogeneic hematopoietic cell transplant.

Remarks on this clone: Any gene name here is a mouse gene name. The DNA ends 1 residue before the CDR3 does, and the rest of the CDR3 is filled in from the germline J gene. The rearrangement joins TRBV2 to TRBJ1-1; a possible D gene is TRBD1 (5 bases). V lost 0 bases and J lost 8, with 10 bases in between. The CDR3 length is 13 residues. Germline CDR1 is LGHNA and CDR2 is YSYQKL. Incomplete CDR3 DNA: TGTGCCAGCAGCCAAGAGGGGGGGTGGGAAGTCTTC. It is translated as CASSQEGGWEVF. The whole CDR3 is CASSQEGGWEVFF.

This clone showed up just once. Gene names and germline refer to mouse. The covered CDR3 bases are TGTGCCAGCAGTCCGACAGGGAATTCTGGAAATACGCTCTAT. Translation: CASSPTGNSGNTLY. The full-length CDR3 reads as CASSPTGNSGNTLYF. The chain uses TRBV26 and TRBJ1-3, with 7 nucleotides matching TRBD1. The CDR3 end is not reached by the read, which stops 1 residue before it; the germline J gene fills it in. With V trimmed by 4 bases and J by 0 bases, 3 bases remained unmatched. Per germline, CDR1 KGHPV and CDR2 FQNQEV (reference sequence). CDR3 size: 15 residues.

As regards this clone: The gene symbols are mouse symbols. With the read ending 1 residue before the CDR3 end, the germline J gene is used to fill in that end. This chain uses TRBV13-2 with TRBJ2-5; 9 bases map to TRBD2. After removal of 0 bases from V and 6 bases from J, the junction contained 5 bases not matched to a gene. Germline V CDR1 and CDR2: NNHNN, SYGAGS (reference sequence). The CDR3 length is 15 residues. CDR3 DNA (partial): TGTGCCAGCGGTGATGCGGACTGGGGAAGGGACACCCAGTAC. It is translated as CASGDADWGRDTQY. The CDR3, in full, reads CASGDADWGRDTQYF.

Notes on this clone: Mouse names are used for the genes. The CDR3 goes on 1 residue after the read ends, and that part is filled in from the germline J gene. The rearrangement uses TRBV5 and TRBJ2-5, with a weak D call TRBD1 (5 bases). The CDR3 runs 14 residues. Trimming cost V 4 bases and J 2 bases, with 10 bases left between them. From germline, CDR1 is LGHNA and CDR2 YNLKQL (reference sequence). This CDR3 reads CASSPEGVQDTQYF. CDR3 DNA, as far as it was read: TGTGCCAGCAGCCCCGAAGGGGTCCAAGACACCCAGTAC.

Remarks on this clone: Genes and germline come from the mouse. Sequencing ends 1 residue short of the CDR3 end; the germline J gene provides the rest. This chain links TRBV31 with TRBJ1-1, with a possible D match to TRBD1 (5 bases). Per the germline V gene, CDR1 is GKSSPN and CDR2 is SITVG. The CDR3 covers 15 residues. Trimming stripped 3 bases from V and 0 bases from J, with 14 bases between. CDR3 bases read: TGTGCCTGGAGGGCAGGGATGGGGGAGAACACAGAAGTCTTC. Protein product: CAWRAGMGENTEVF. The complete CDR3 protein is CAWRAGMGENTEVFF. Complete variable domain (other parts from reference TRBV31 and TRBJ1-1): AQTIHQWPVAEIKAVGSPLSLGCTIKGKSSPNLYWYWQATGGTLQQLFYSITVGQVESVVQLNLSASRPKDDQFILSTEKLLLSHSGFYLCAWRAGMGENTEVFFGKGTRLTVV.

Comment on this clone: Gene names follow the mouse nomenclature. The read ends 1 residue early relative to the CDR3; the germline J gene fills the gap. V usage is TRBV12-2 and J usage is TRBJ2-3; 7 nucleotides line up with TRBD1. Germline values: CDR1 SGHLS, CDR2 HYDKME. This CDR3 is 15 amino acids long. J gave up 2 bases and V 0 bases, and 4 bases lay outside the gene matches. Incomplete CDR3 DNA: TGTGCCAGCTCTCTCGGGACAGCCTTTGCAGAAACGCTGTAT. The encoded protein is CASSLGTAFAETLY. The whole CDR3 reads CASSLGTAFAETLYF. Complete variable domain (other parts from reference TRBV12-2 and TRBJ2-3): NSGVVQSPRYIIKGKGERSILKCIPISGHLSVAWYQQTQGQELKFFIQHYDKMERDKGNLPSRFSVQQFDDYHSEMNMSALELEDSAVYFCASSLGTAFAETLYFGSGTRLTVL.

This clone is categorized as medium-sized (0.01 to 0.1%). Mouse names are used for the genes. The read terminates 1 residue ahead of where the CDR3 ends, so the germline J gene completes it. This chain uses TRBV12-1 with TRBJ1-3; 9 nucleotides line up with TRBD1. V trimming: 1 base; J trimming: 2 bases; junction bases outside the gene matches: 2. Germline assignment: CDR1 SGHSN and CDR2 HYEKVE. The CDR3 runs to 15 residues. The CDR3 here is CASSLGTGTGNTLYF. The sequenced CDR3 bases are TGTGCCAGCTCTCTGGGGACAGGGACTGGAAATACGCTCTAT. The full variable domain, its missing parts supplied by reference TRBV12-1 and TRBJ1-3, is DSGVVQSPRHIIKEKGGRSVLTCIPISGHSNVVWYQQTLGKELKFLIQHYEKVERDKGFLPSRFSVQQFDDYHSEMNMSALELEDSAMYFCASSLGTGTGNTLYFGEGSRLIVV.

Worth noting for this clone: Mouse names are used for the genes. The observed sequence ends 1 residue before the CDR3 terminus, with the missing tail filled in from the germline J gene. The genes are TRBV31 and TRBJ2-4, with TRBD2 identical over 10 bases. V trimming: 0 bases; J trimming: 4 bases; junction bases outside the gene matches: 1. The CDR3 covers 14 residues. Looked up from germline, CDR1 is GKSSPN and CDR2 is SITVG. CDR3 sequence reads: CAWSLDWGENTLYF. The sequenced CDR3 bases are TGTGCCTGGAGTCTTGACTGGGGGGAAAACACCTTGTAC.

On this clone: The gene symbols are mouse symbols. The read ends 1 residue early relative to the CDR3; the germline J gene fills the gap. The chain combines TRBV12-1 with TRBJ1-4; TRBD1 matches 9 bases. V lost 2 bases, J lost 11 bases, and 2 bases stayed unmatched. Germline CDR1 reads SGHSN; CDR2 reads HYEKVE. The CDR3 covers 12 residues. The DNA read from the CDR3 is TGTGCCAGCTCTCGGGACAGGGAGAGATTATTT. Its translation is CASSRDRERLF. The full CDR3 sequence reads CASSRDRERLFF.

This clone is labeled medium-sized. The listed genes are named as in mouse. With the read ending 1 residue before the CDR3 end, the germline J gene is used to fill in that end. V usage is TRBV3 and J usage is TRBJ1-5; the D is unclear. Germline CDR1 reads SNHLY; CDR2 reads FYNGKV (reference sequence). V lost 1 base to trimming and J lost 4 bases, with 5 bases between them. This CDR3 has 13 residues. CDR3 protein: CASSLDRNQAPLF. CDR3 bases read: TGTGCCAGCAGCTTAGACAGAAACCAGGCTCCGCTT.

This clone was observed a few times. Gene names and germline match the mouse. The read falls 1 residue short of the CDR3 end, and the missing part is taken from the germline J gene. V is TRBV3 and J is TRBJ2-7; possibly TRBD1 for D (7 bases). Between the trimmed V and J ends, which lost 2 bases and 3 bases, there was a span of 11 bases. Germline V gene lookup returns CDR1 SNHLY and CDR2 FYNGKV (reference sequence). This CDR3 has 14 residues. The CDR3 bases that were read are TGTGCCAGCAGCTTAAGACAGGGACTCTATGAACAGTAC. Its translation is CASSLRQGLYEQY. The entire CDR3 sequence reads CASSLRQGLYEQYF.

By share of the sample, this clone is medium-sized. Gene labels here are mouse ones. The CDR3 is cut off 1 residue early in the read; its end comes from the germline J gene. The rearrangement joins TRBV3 to TRBJ1-4; TRBD1 is a possible D gene (5 bases). From germline, CDR1 is SNHLY and CDR2 FYNGKV (reference sequence). This CDR3 has 14 residues. Trimming took 3 bases from V and 0 from J, leaving 5 bases between them. CDR3 loop: CASSLTVSNERLFF. CDR3 DNA (partial): TGTGCCAGCAGCTTGACAGTTTCCAACGAAAGATTATTT. Filled out from reference TRBV3 and TRBJ1-4, the complete variable domain reads GPKVLQIPSHQIIDMGQMVTLNCDPVSNHLYFYWYKQILGQQMEFLVNFYNGKVMEKSKLFKDQFSVERPDGSYFTLKIQPTALEDSAVYFCASSLTVSNERLFFGHGTKLSVL.

Comments on this clone: Any gene name here is a mouse gene name. Read data end 1 residue before the CDR3 end; the end is taken from the germline J gene. The V call is TRBV13-2, the J call TRBJ2-5; D is undetermined. The germline V and J ends were trimmed by 2 bases and 0 bases, with 10 bases remaining between them. There are 15 residues in the CDR3. In germline, CDR1 is NNHNN, CDR2 SYGAGS (reference sequence). The CDR3 DNA, read in part, is TGTGCCAGCGGTGAAAACTTTTTTAACCAAGACACCCAGTAC. It codes for CASGENFFNQDTQY. The entire CDR3 sequence reads CASGENFFNQDTQYF.

This clone was observed a handful of times. Mouse germline and gene names are used. The read halts 1 residue ahead of the CDR3 end, with the missing end drawn from the germline J gene. The chain joins TRBV26 to TRBJ2-7, with a tentative D call TRBD1 (6 bases). The CDR3 spans 13 residues. The germline CDR1 and CDR2 sequences are KGHPV and FQNQEV (reference sequence). The V end was cut by 3 bases, the J end by 2 bases, with 8 bases between. This chain's CDR3 is CASSLAGAYEQYF. The sequenced CDR3 bases are TGTGCCAGCAGTCTTGCAGGGGCCTATGAACAGTAC.

As concerns this clone: Mouse names are used for the genes. The CDR3 end falls 1 residue outside the read, so it is completed with the germline J gene. V is TRBV19 and J is TRBJ2-7, with 11 bases matching TRBD2. The V gene's germline CDR1 is FNHDT and CDR2 SITEND (reference sequence). The V and J ends lost 5 bases and 0 bases, in that order; junction bases with no gene match: 4. The length of the CDR3 is 15 residues. The part of the CDR3 DNA that was read is TGTGCCAGCAGCCGACTGGGGGGGAGCTCCTATGAACAGTAC. This gives the protein CASSRLGGSSYEQY. The full CDR3 reads CASSRLGGSSYEQYF.

With respect to this clone: Mouse gene names and germline throughout. The read gets to within 1 residue of the CDR3 end, and the germline J gene fills in the rest. This chain connects TRBV13-2 to TRBJ1-1; 7 positions match TRBD1. The junction had 7 bases not matched to a gene; V was cut back by 2 bases and J by 0 bases. The CDR3 loop spans 16 amino acids. From germline, CDR1 is NNHNN and CDR2 SYGAGS (reference sequence). The CDR3 loop reads CASGEALGQSNTEVFF. CDR3 bases read: TGTGCCAGCGGTGAGGCCTTGGGACAGTCAAACACAGAAGTCTTC.

In its sample, this clone was seen a few times. Gene names are mouse gene names. The CDR3 end lies 1 residue beyond the end of the read and is filled in from the germline J gene. This chain connects TRBV13-2 to TRBJ2-5; 10 bases agree with TRBD2. This CDR3 is 16 amino acids long. From germline, CDR1 is NNHNN and CDR2 SYGAGS (reference sequence). The V segment lost 0 bases and the J segment 6 bases; nucleotides outside the gene matches: 7. The CDR3 loop reads CASGDAPTGGRDTQYF. Incomplete CDR3 DNA: TGTGCCAGCGGTGATGCCCCGACTGGGGGGCGCGACACCCAGTAC.

With respect to this clone: Gene and germline names: mouse. The CDR3 sequence is CASSMAGGDTQYF. CDR3 DNA (partial): TGTGCCAGCAGTATGGCTGGGGGAGACACCCAGTAC. The V and J genes are TRBV19 and TRBJ2-5; 7 nucleotides line up with TRBD2. The CDR3 goes on 1 residue after the read ends, and that part is filled in from the germline J gene. The germline V gene encodes CDR1 FNHDT and CDR2 SITEND (reference sequence). This CDR3 is built from 13 residues. J gave up 5 bases and V 2 bases, and 2 bases lay outside the gene matches.

A note on this clone: Gene labels here are mouse ones. The CDR3 region is CGAVDWGSSYEQYF. CDR3 DNA, as far as it was read: TGTGGTGCTGTAGACTGGGGGAGCTCCTATGAACAGTAC. The chain is built from TRBV20 and TRBJ2-7; 9 bases align to TRBD2. The read gets to within 1 residue of the CDR3 end, and the germline J gene fills in the rest. Germline trimming cut 5 bases from V and 0 bases from J; bases unmatched to any gene: 5. This CDR3 has 14 amino acids. CDR1 is GFQATS and CDR2 is STVNSAI in the germline V gene.

By frequency in the sample, this clone is medium-sized. Any gene name here is a mouse gene name. Coverage ceases 1 residue before the CDR3 finishes, and the germline J gene fills in the end. This chain connects TRBV16 to TRBJ1-3, with TRBD1 matching 7 bases. The CDR3 spans 14 residues. After removal of 2 bases from V and 2 bases from J, the junction contained 0 bases not matched to a gene. Germline V gene sequence: CDR1 SGHSA, CDR2 FRNQAP. CDR3 residues: CASSLQGAGNTLYF. The CDR3 DNA, read in part, is TGTGCAAGCAGCTTACAGGGGGCTGGAAATACGCTCTAT.

In regard to this clone: The gene names here belong to mouse. Sequencing ends 1 residue short of the CDR3 end; the germline J gene provides the rest. The V and J genes are TRBV3 and TRBJ1-1; D call uncertain. Per the germline V gene, CDR1 is SNHLY and CDR2 is FYNGKV (reference sequence). Between the trimmed V and J ends, which lost 1 base and 0 bases, there was a span of 6 bases. The CDR3 spans 14 residues. The CDR3 here is CASSLGHSNTEVFF. CDR3 DNA (partial): TGTGCCAGCAGCTTAGGGCACTCAAACACAGAAGTCTTC.

Of note for this clone: Gene names are mouse gene names. The read terminates 1 residue ahead of where the CDR3 ends, so the germline J gene completes it. The chain links TRBV13-1 to TRBJ2-7, with D possibly being TRBD1 (5 bases). This CDR3 region has 12 residues. V was shortened by 4 bases and J by 2 bases, with 7 bases between the two germline ends. CDR1 and CDR2 (germline): NSHNY, SYGAGN. The CDR3 bases that were read are TGTGCCAGCAGTCAGGGCCCCTATGAACAGTAC. Protein sequence: CASSQGPYEQY. Given in full, the CDR3 is CASSQGPYEQYF.

A remark on this clone: Genes and germline are mouse. With the read ending 1 residue before the CDR3 end, the germline J gene is used to fill in that end. The J gene is TRBJ2-5, the V gene TRBV13-1, with 7 bases identical to TRBD1. Per germline, CDR1 NSHNY and CDR2 SYGAGN. The CDR3 has 13 amino acids. Unmatched junction bases numbered 1, after V lost 5 bases and J lost 1 base. CDR3 DNA, as far as it was read: TGTGCCAGCAGAACAGGGGACCAAGACACCCAGTAC. Protein product: CASRTGDQDTQY. The entire CDR3 is CASRTGDQDTQYF.

This clone qualifies as medium-sized. Mouse gene names apply. The read gets to within 1 residue of the CDR3 end, and the germline J gene fills in the rest. The chain is built from TRBV19 and TRBJ2-1; 14 nucleotides line up with TRBD2. Germline V lookup: CDR1 FNHDT, CDR2 SITEND (reference sequence). After removal of 2 bases from V and 7 bases from J, the junction contained 5 bases not matched to a gene. The CDR3 covers 16 residues. The CDR3 is CASSIGTGGAWAEQFF. CDR3 DNA (partial): TGTGCCAGCAGTATTGGGACTGGGGGGGCGTGGGCTGAGCAGTTC.

In its sample, this clone was seen a few times. Germline and genes: mouse. The read ends 1 residue shy of where the CDR3 ends; the end is completed using the germline J gene. This sequence joins TRBV13-2 and TRBJ2-7; 12 bases are shared with TRBD2. Germline lookup yields CDR1 NNHNN and CDR2 SYGAGS (reference sequence). V lost 2 bases, J lost 4 bases, and 1 base stayed unmatched. The CDR3 runs 14 residues. The sequenced CDR3 bases are TGTGCCAGCGGTGAGGACTGGGGGGGTTATGAACAGTAC. This gives the protein CASGEDWGGYEQY. From start to end, the CDR3 is CASGEDWGGYEQYF.